Listed below are T cell receptor beta chains from one sample, sequenced in a study of blood T cell repertoires in COVID-19. The protocol was immunoSEQ multiplex PCR, while the TCRdb copy is restricted to in-frame clones and leaves out a portion. The sample consists of about 68,000 clones, 89% of them appearing once. Source material: peripheral blood. The receptors come from a man aged 50 or older with active COVID-19. Each CDR3 is given with its conserved first and last residue. D genes are given only for firm matches. Some rows have no size entry. The others give once, few or many, or a class for an expanded clone.

-	TRBV7-8	-	TRBJ1-4	TGTGCCAGCAGCCTCCCTTTTCCGTCAGTCAATTATGAAAAACTGTTTTTT	CASSLPFPSVNYEKLFF
TRBD1	TRBV7-8	-	TRBJ1-4	TGTGCCAGCAGCCCCCAGACAGGGGGCTCTTGGGAAAAACTGTTTTTT	CASSPQTGGSWEKLFF
-	TRBV30	-	TRBJ2-5	TGTGCCTGGAGCTCCGGACAAGCGCCCAGTGAGACCCAGTACTTC	CAWSSGQAPSETQYF
TRBD2	TRBV7-2	once	TRBJ2-3	TGTGCCAGCAGCTTAGCTGCGGGGGGGCCGGAAGATACGCAGTATTTT	CASSLAAGGPEDTQYF
TRBD1	TRBV10-3	once	TRBJ2-7	TGTGCCATCAGTGGATGGACAGGGAGTGAGCAGTACTTC	CAISGWTGSEQYF
TRBD1	TRBV5-1	-	TRBJ1-2	TGCGCCAGCAGCTTGTCCCCGGGACAGGATAGCGGCTACACCTTC	CASSLSPGQDSGYTF
TRBD1	TRBV15	-	TRBJ1-5	TGTGCCACCAGCAGGTTCAGACAGGGGGGGAAAGGGAGCAATCAGCCCCAGCATTTT	CATSRFRQGGKGSNQPQHF
-	TRBV5-1	-	TRBJ2-1	TGCGCCAGCAGTGAAGGGGTTTTAAATGAGCAGTTCTTC	CASSEGVLNEQFF
TRBD1	TRBV4-1	-	TRBJ1-1	TGCGCCAGCAGCCATTCGACAGGGGGGAACACTGAAGCTTTCTTT	CASSHSTGGNTEAFF
-	TRBV7-9	few	TRBJ2-7	TGTGCCAGCAGCTCTAGCCAGTCGAGCTCCTACGAGCAGTACTTC	CASSSSQSSSYEQYF
-	TRBV4-1	-	TRBJ1-1	TGCGCCAGCAGCCAATGGGAGATGAACACTGAAGCTTTCTTT	CASSQWEMNTEAFF
-	TRBV5-6	-	TRBJ1-5	TGTGCCAGCAGCCGCCTCGGAGATCAGCCCCAGCATTTT	CASSRLGDQPQHF
TRBD2	TRBV24-1	-	TRBJ2-3	TGTGCCACCAGTGAGACTAGCGGGGACCGCACAGATACGCAGTATTTT	CATSETSGDRTDTQYF
-	TRBV5-1	-	TRBJ2-7	TGCGCCAGCACAAAGCACAGCCTCTCCTACGAGCAGTACTTC	CASTKHSLSYEQYF
-	TRBV6-6	-	TRBJ1-3	TGTGCCAGCAGTTACCCCCGCGTGATGGACACCATATATTTT	CASSYPRVMDTIYF
TRBD2	TRBV30	-	TRBJ2-1	TGTGCCTGGAGTACCTGGACTAGCGGGGGGGCCCATGAGCAGTTCTTC	CAWSTWTSGGAHEQFF
-	TRBV7-2	-	TRBJ1-2	TGTGCCAGCAACCTATACGCTAACTATGGCTACACCTTC	CASNLYANYGYTF
-	TRBV18	-	TRBJ2-5	TGTGCCAGCTCACCACCGCTAGCGCAAGAGACCCAGTACTTC	CASSPPLAQETQYF
TRBD1	TRBV2	-	TRBJ2-2	TGTGCCAGCAGCCGGGACAGAAGCACCGGGGAGCTGTTTTTT	CASSRDRSTGELFF
-	TRBV7-3	once	TRBJ2-2	TGTGCCAGCAGCTTTACCGGGACACAGAACACCGGGGAGCTGTTTTTT	CASSFTGTQNTGELFF
-	TRBV5-1	-	TRBJ1-5	TGCGCCAGCAGCTTGGATGGCAGTGATCAGCCCCAGCATTTT	CASSLDGSDQPQHF
-	TRBV19	many	TRBJ1-5	TGTGCCAGTAGTATTTTCGGAGGGGGCAATCAGCCCCAGCATTTT	CASSIFGGGNQPQHF
TRBD1	TRBV3-1/TRBV3-2	-	TRBJ1-6	TGTGCCAGCAGCCATGGGACAGGGGATTCACCCCTCCACTTT	CASSHGTGDSPLHF
-	TRBV12-3/TRBV12-4	-	TRBJ2-1	TGTGCCAGCAGTCAGATATCCCCGGGGGAGCAGTTCTTC	CASSQISPGEQFF
TRBD1	TRBV7-3	-	TRBJ2-2	TGTGCCAGCAGCTCCGGGACAGGGAACACCGGGGAGCTGTTTTTT	CASSSGTGNTGELFF
TRBD2	TRBV9	once	TRBJ2-5	TGTGCCAGCAGCGCCCCCGGACTAGCCTCACAAGAGACCCAGTACTTC	CASSAPGLASQETQYF
-	TRBV27	-	TRBJ2-1	TGTGCCAGCATCACGGACAACAACAATGAGCAGTTCTTC	CASITDNNNEQFF
-	TRBV5-6	-	TRBJ2-5	TGTGCCAGCAGCCAGGACACCCTCCCTGAGACCCAGTACTTC	CASSQDTLPETQYF
-	TRBV18	-	TRBJ1-2	TGTGCCAGCTCACCAGCCACCGGTGGCTACACCTTC	CASSPATGGYTF
TRBD1	TRBV6-6	-	TRBJ1-2	TGTGCCGGACAGGACAGGACTAACTATGGCTACACCTTC	CAGQDRTNYGYTF
-	TRBV5-4	-	TRBJ2-3	TGTGCCAGCAGCTCCTCGGACGAGGGAGATACGCAGTATTTT	CASSSSDEGDTQYF
-	TRBV6-5	-	TRBJ1-2	TGTGCCAGCAGTTACTCGGGGGAGGCGGGCTATGGCTACACCTTC	CASSYSGEAGYGYTF
TRBD2	TRBV6-5	-	TRBJ2-7	TGTGCCAGCAGTTACCCAACGGGGGGTTGGGGGGAGCAGTACTTC	CASSYPTGGWGEQYF
-	TRBV9	-	TRBJ1-1	TGTGCCAGCAGCGGGAGGCCAGGAACAGGGACCCTGAACACTGAAGCTTTCTTT	CASSGRPGTGTLNTEAFF
TRBD1	TRBV6-1	-	TRBJ1-6	TGTGCCAGCAGTGAGGTCGGGACAGGGACATTGTGGGACTCACCCCTCCACTTT	CASSEVGTGTLWDSPLHF
TRBD1	TRBV3-1/TRBV3-2	-	TRBJ2-7	TGTGCCAGCAGTCAATGGACAGGGACCTACGAGCAGTACTTC	CASSQWTGTYEQYF
-	TRBV5-1	-	TRBJ1-6	TGCGCCAGCAGCTTTACAGGGTTGAATAACAATTCACCCCTCCACTTT	CASSFTGLNNNSPLHF
TRBD2	TRBV4-3	-	TRBJ2-7	TGCGCCAGCAGCCAAGATCTGGCTAGCGGAATACCCTACGAGCAGTACTTC	CASSQDLASGIPYEQYF
-	TRBV5-1	-	TRBJ1-5	TGCGCCAGCAGCTTGGGACAAGACAATCAGCCCCAGCATTTT	CASSLGQDNQPQHF
TRBD1	TRBV7-2	-	TRBJ1-6	TGTGCCAGCAGATCTCCCGGACAGGATAATTCACCCCTCCACTTT	CASRSPGQDNSPLHF
TRBD2	TRBV5-1	-	TRBJ2-1	TGCGCCAGCAGCTCCCCGACTAGCGGCTACAATGAGCAGTTCTTC	CASSSPTSGYNEQFF
TRBD1	TRBV5-6	-	TRBJ1-1	TGTGCCAGCAGCCATGGGGTACAGGGGTTGAACACTGAAGCTTTCTTT	CASSHGVQGLNTEAFF
-	TRBV6-5	-	TRBJ1-2	TGTGCCAGCAGTTACCAGGGAGGGGCTGAAGGCTACACCTTC	CASSYQGGAEGYTF
TRBD1	TRBV7-9	-	TRBJ1-1	TGTGCCAGCAGTTATACAGGGGGCGCGGAAGCTTTCTTT	CASSYTGGAEAFF
-	TRBV3-1/TRBV3-2	-	TRBJ1-2	TGTGCCAGCAGCCAAGACCTATCGCCGAACTATGGCTACACCTTC	CASSQDLSPNYGYTF
-	TRBV7-9	-	TRBJ1-2	TGTGCCAGCAGCTCCTCTTATTTCGAGAGCTATGGCTACACCTTC	CASSSSYFESYGYTF
TRBD1	TRBV6-6	-	TRBJ1-5	TGTGCCAGCAGTCGAGCTTCGACAGGGGTAATACGCAATCAGCCCCAGCATTTT	CASSRASTGVIRNQPQHF
TRBD2	TRBV4-1	once	TRBJ2-4	TGCGCCAGCAGCCAAGCTGGGACTAGCGGGGATCTAGCCAAAAACATTCAGTACTTC	CASSQAGTSGDLAKNIQYF
-	TRBV9	-	TRBJ2-2	TGTGCCAGCAGCGTAGCCCCGGGCGGGTCTACCGGGGAGCTGTTTTTT	CASSVAPGGSTGELFF
TRBD1	TRBV7-9	-	TRBJ2-2	TGTGCCAGCAGCTCTTGGACAGGACTGAACACCGGGGAGCTGTTTTTT	CASSSWTGLNTGELFF
TRBD2	TRBV11-2	-	TRBJ2-5	TGTGCCAGCACCCCAGCCGGGGGGGCCAAAGAGACCCAGTACTTC	CASTPAGGAKETQYF
TRBD1	TRBV5-6	-	TRBJ2-5	TGTGCCAGCAGCGGAACAGGGGAAGAGACCCAGTACTTC	CASSGTGEETQYF
TRBD2	TRBV7-6	-	TRBJ2-5	TGTGCCAGCAGTCCCTCGGGGGGATTGAAGAAGACCCAGTACTTC	CASSPSGGLKKTQYF
-	TRBV6-1	-	TRBJ1-1	TGTGCCAGCAGTGAAGGGAGAACGAACACTGAAGCTTTCTTT	CASSEGRTNTEAFF
TRBD1	TRBV5-6	-	TRBJ2-1	TGTGCCAGCAGCTACCCGGGACAGGGGGCGACGAATGAGCAGTTCTTC	CASSYPGQGATNEQFF
TRBD2	TRBV3-1/TRBV3-2	-	TRBJ2-7	TGTGCCAGCACATCCGCTAGCGGGGGGGTTCGGCAGTACTTC	CASTSASGGVRQYF
TRBD2	TRBV5-1	-	TRBJ2-5	TGCGCCAGCAGCCCGGCAGTAGCGGGGCAAGAGACCCAGTACTTC	CASSPAVAGQETQYF
-	TRBV29-1	-	TRBJ1-4	TGCAGCGTTGTTTTTGGCGGAAAACTGTTTTTT	CSVVFGGKLFF